These T cell receptor beta chains were read from a single sample in a study of monozygotic twins with inflammatory bowel disease. TCRdb re-called the 5' RACE reads and catalogs CDR3 proteins one per entry, DNA excluded. The table lists about 210,000 distinct CDR3 sequences, with about 8% in the top ten. Sequenced sample: blood. Source of these receptors: a human donor with ulcerative colitis or Crohn's disease, or a healthy co-twin of an affected twin (not recorded which). CDR3s include the opening cysteine and the closing phenylalanine or tryptophan.

v_gene: TRBV4-1; j_gene: TRBJ2-5; CDR3aa: CASSRTGQFQETQYF
v_gene: TRBV29-1; j_gene: TRBJ1-1; CDR3aa: CSGRQVRNTEAFF
v_gene: TRBV3-1; j_gene: TRBJ1-1; CDR3aa: CASSRTSNTEALF
v_gene: TRBV10-3; j_gene: TRBJ2-7; CDR3aa: CAISEGYEQYF
v_gene: TRBV15; j_gene: TRBJ2-1; CDR3aa: CATSRSKTGQNINEQFF
v_gene: TRBV29-1; j_gene: TRBJ2-1; CDR3aa: CSFGGRANINEQFF
v_gene: TRBV28; j_gene: TRBJ2-3; CDR3aa: CASSSPSGQNTDTQYF
v_gene: TRBV7-9; j_gene: TRBJ2-1; CDR3aa: CASSLSQGAFGNEQFF
v_gene: TRBV6-5; j_gene: TRBJ2-5; CDR3aa: CASSRGFWETQYF
v_gene: TRBV10-2; j_gene: TRBJ2-7; CDR3aa: CASRDGPYEQYF
v_gene: TRBV12-3/TRBV12-4; j_gene: TRBJ2-7; CDR3aa: CARPGDSSYEQYF
v_gene: TRBV29-1; j_gene: TRBJ2-1; CDR3aa: CSVGKPKAGTNEQFF
v_gene: TRBV20-1; j_gene: TRBJ2-2; CDR3aa: CSARDRTNTGELFF
v_gene: TRBV15; j_gene: TRBJ2-4; CDR3aa: CATVNGNIQYF
v_gene: TRBV24-1; j_gene: TRBJ2-2; CDR3aa: CATSDPDTVPNTGELFF
v_gene: TRBV28; j_gene: TRBJ2-7; CDR3aa: CASSSGHETYEQYF
v_gene: TRBV12-3/TRBV12-4; j_gene: TRBJ2-7; CDR3aa: CASYRNGAYEQYF
v_gene: TRBV5-1; j_gene: TRBJ2-1; CDR3aa: CASSLGVQGGYNEQFF
v_gene: TRBV5-1; j_gene: TRBJ2-2; CDR3aa: CASSFDTAANTGELFF
v_gene: TRBV28; j_gene: TRBJ1-1; CDR3aa: CASRKGSMNTEAFF